A selection of T cell receptor beta chains follows, all from one sample in a study of cytomegalovirus exposure and HLA in healthy donors. The assay was immunoSEQ multiplex PCR, and TCRdb's table has in-frame clones only and misses some. Among 140,000 or so clones listed, around 80% were seen once. The sequenced material came from PBMCs. These receptors all stem from a boy aged 2-15 years in good health and CMV-seronegative. The CDR3 runs from the conserved cysteine through the conserved F or W. Each record gives: clone size, V gene, J gene, D gene, CDR3 protein, CDR3 DNA. The D gene is left open where the match is weak. Clone size is shown for a subset of rows, as once, few, many or a class of expanded clone.

clone size: -
V gene: TRBV7-9
J gene: TRBJ1-2
D gene: TRBD1
CDR3 protein: CASSLEGQSYGYTF
CDR3 DNA: TGTGCCAGCAGCTTAGAGGGACAGTCCTATGGCTACACCTTC

clone size: once
V gene: TRBV21-1
J gene: TRBJ2-5
D gene: -
CDR3 protein: CASSTWFRDQETQYF
CDR3 DNA: TGTGCCAGCAGCACATGGTTCAGGGACCAAGAGACCCAGTACTTC

clone size: -
V gene: TRBV2
J gene: TRBJ2-1
D gene: -
CDR3 protein: CASSEHLDRTVQQFF
CDR3 DNA: TGTGCCAGCAGTGAACACTTGGACAGAACAGTACAGCAGTTCTTC

clone size: -
V gene: TRBV6-1
J gene: TRBJ1-1
D gene: -
CDR3 protein: CASSGGRTEAFF
CDR3 DNA: TGTGCCAGCAGTGGGGGGCGCACTGAAGCTTTCTTT

clone size: -
V gene: TRBV14
J gene: TRBJ2-1
D gene: TRBD2
CDR3 protein: CASSQDGGTIYNEQFF
CDR3 DNA: TGTGCCAGCAGCCAAGATGGGGGGACTATCTACAATGAGCAGTTCTTC

clone size: -
V gene: TRBV5-5
J gene: TRBJ2-7
D gene: -
CDR3 protein: CASSLVGGSVYEQYF
CDR3 DNA: TGTGCCAGCAGCTTGGTGGGGGGTAGCGTCTACGAGCAGTACTTC

clone size: once
V gene: TRBV6-5
J gene: TRBJ1-3
D gene: -
CDR3 protein: CASSYAESSGNTIYF
CDR3 DNA: TGTGCCAGCAGTTACGCCGAGAGCTCTGGAAACACCATATATTTT

clone size: -
V gene: TRBV2
J gene: TRBJ1-2
D gene: -
CDR3 protein: CASSSDSYGYTF
CDR3 DNA: TGTGCCAGCAGTTCCGACAGCTATGGCTACACCTTC

clone size: -
V gene: TRBV5-6
J gene: TRBJ1-4
D gene: -
CDR3 protein: CASRGQASINEKLFF
CDR3 DNA: TGTGCCAGCAGGGGGCAGGCATCCATTAATGAAAAACTGTTTTTT

clone size: -
V gene: TRBV11-3
J gene: TRBJ2-7
D gene: -
CDR3 protein: CASSLDGGGGSYEQYF
CDR3 DNA: TGTGCCAGCAGCTTAGACGGTGGGGGAGGATCCTACGAGCAGTACTTC

clone size: -
V gene: TRBV6-1
J gene: TRBJ2-7
D gene: -
CDR3 protein: CASSEAGSSYEQYF
CDR3 DNA: TGTGCCAGCAGTGAAGCCGGGTCCTCCTACGAGCAGTACTTC